This entry lists 13 T cell receptor beta chains sequenced from one sample in a study of blood T cell repertoires in COVID-19. The data were produced by immunoSEQ multiplex PCR, yet TCRdb's version contains in-frame clones alone and is incomplete. The sample consists of about 190,000 clones, roughly 78% of them appearing once. Sequenced material: peripheral blood. The receptors stem from a woman of 80 years or more with active or convalescent COVID-19.

The chain couples TRBV6-2 or TRBV6-3 to TRBJ2-7; the D gene is possibly TRBD1 (6 bases). Germline assignment: CDR1 MNHEY and CDR2 SVGEGT. Trimming pared 0 bases from V and 3 bases from J, leaving 18 bases between. CDR3 length: 17 residues. CDR3 residues: CASSYSSSGTRGYEQYF. In DNA, the CDR3 is TGTGCCAGCAGTTACTCGAGTAGTGGGACCAGGGGCTACGAGCAGTACTTC.

This clone has a single count. The genes are TRBV4-2 and TRBJ2-6; TRBD2 might be the D (5 bases). Germline V gene lookup returns CDR1 LGHNA and CDR2 YNFKEQ. CDR3 length: 17 amino acids. The ends were cut back, 0 bases at V and 2 bases at J, with 11 bases in the middle. The CDR3 DNA is TGTGCCAGCAGCCAAGAGATACTAGTCACTGGGGCCAACGTCCTGACTTTC. As protein: CASSQEILVTGANVLTF.

This chain connects TRBV6-6 to TRBJ1-5; perhaps TRBD1 as D (6 bases). Germline CDR1 and CDR2: MNHNY and SVGAGI (reference sequence). The CDR3 runs to 14 residues. The ends were cut back, 5 bases at V and 7 bases at J, with 15 bases in the middle. CDR3 in amino acids: CASSQGTQGQPQHF. In nucleotides, the CDR3 is TGTGCCAGCAGTCAAGGGACACAGGGCCAGCCCCAGCATTTT.

This clone was seen only a few times. The V and J genes are TRBV18 and TRBJ2-7; D is possibly TRBD1 (5 bases). In germline, CDR1 is KGHSH, CDR2 LQKENI. The CDR3 extends over 15 amino acids. Trimming cost V 1 base and J 0 bases, with 10 bases left between them. CDR3 sequence reads: CASSPRQTASYEQYF. DNA for the CDR3: TGTGCCAGCTCACCACGACAGACCGCCTCCTACGAGCAGTACTTC.

The V and J genes are TRBV9 and TRBJ2-3, with TRBD2 matching over 11 bases. The CDR3 extends over 17 amino acids. Germline CDR1 is SGDLS and CDR2 is YYNGEE. V lost 1 base, J lost 4 bases, and 8 bases stayed unmatched. CDR3: CASSVYLAGGEADTQYF. CDR3 nucleotide sequence: TGTGCCAGCAGCGTATACCTAGCGGGGGGTGAAGCAGATACGCAGTATTTT.

The table lists this clone with many counts. The chain carries TRBV3-1 (or the pseudogene TRBV3-2) and TRBJ2-7; TRBD2 matches at 8 bases. CDR1 and CDR2 (germline): LGHDT, YNNKEL (reference sequence). This CDR3 region has 15 residues. With V trimmed by 3 bases and J by 0 bases, 4 bases remained unmatched. CDR3 bases: TGTGCCAGCAGCCAGGGGACTAGTAGCTCCTACGAGCAGTACTTC. Amino acids: CASSQGTSSSYEQYF.

J is TRBJ2-1 and V is TRBV6-5; 7 nucleotides agree with TRBD2. The V segment lost 4 bases and the J segment 4 bases; nucleotides outside the gene matches: 10. The germline gives CDR1 MNHEY, CDR2 SVGAGI. The CDR3 runs to 16 residues. CDR3 loop: CASSSGPAGSYNEQFF. CDR3 coding DNA: TGTGCCAGCAGTTCCGGACCAGCGGGGAGTTACAATGAGCAGTTCTTC.

In DNA, the CDR3 is TGTGCCAGCAGCGTACTAGCGGGGGGATTAGAGACCCAGTACTTC. It translates to CASSVLAGGLETQYF. This chain links TRBV9 with TRBJ2-5, with TRBD2 identical over 11 bases. The CDR3 covers 15 residues. Germline V CDR1 and CDR2: SGDLS, YYNGEE. V dropped 1 base and J dropped 4; count of bases not matched to a gene: 3.

The genes are TRBV19 and TRBJ2-1; 10 bases are a match to TRBD2. V trimming: 10 bases; J trimming: 4 bases; junction bases outside the gene matches: 4. Germline V gives CDR1 LNHDA, CDR2 SQIVND (reference sequence). The CDR3 loop spans 13 amino acids. The DNA for the CDR3 is TGTGCCACCGCTAGCGGGAGTTACAATGAGCAGTTCTTC. This translates into CATASGSYNEQFF.

This chain uses TRBV27 with TRBJ2-3, with a weak D call TRBD2 (5 bases). Trimming pared 2 bases from V and 7 bases from J, leaving 10 bases between. This CDR3 comprises 13 residues. Per germline, CDR1 MNHEY and CDR2 SMNVEV (reference sequence). The CDR3 coding sequence is TGTGCCAGCAGTTTAAATCGGGGAAATACGCAGTATTTT. Its translation: CASSLNRGNTQYF.

This clone has just a few counts. The rearrangement joins TRBV29-1 to TRBJ2-3; tentative D call: TRBD2 (7 bases). Per the germline V gene, CDR1 is SQVTM and CDR2 is ANQGSEA. V lost 3 bases to trimming and J lost 4 bases, with 17 bases between them. The CDR3 is 15 amino acids. CDR3 sequence: CSVDPRGAVPDTQYF. Here the CDR3 DNA reads TGCAGCGTTGATCCCCGGGGGGCAGTCCCAGATACGCAGTATTTT.

The rearrangement joins TRBV19 to TRBJ2-1, with TRBD1 matching over 7 bases. The CDR3 is 13 residues long. V lost 5 bases, J lost 10 bases, and 8 bases stayed unmatched. The germline CDR1 and CDR2 sequences are LNHDA and SQIVND (reference sequence). CDR3 nucleotide sequence: TGTGCCAGTAGTCATACGGGACAGCCAGAGCAGTTCTTC. It specifies CASSHTGQPEQFF.

This chain links TRBV30 with TRBJ1-5, with a possible D match to TRBD1 (6 bases). There are 13 residues in the CDR3. The germline CDR1 and CDR2 sequences are GTSNPN and SVGIG (reference sequence). The V gene lost 0 bases and the J gene lost 7 bases, with 10 bases spanning the gap. The CDR3 DNA is TGTGCCTGGAGTGTAAGGGGGGGACAGCCCCAGCATTTT. Encoded protein: CAWSVRGGQPQHF. Together with reference TRBV30 and TRBJ1-5, the CDR3 gives the full variable domain: SQTIHQWPATLVQPVGSPLSLECTVEGTSNPNLYWYRQAAGRGLQLLFYSVGIGQISSEVPQNLSASRPQDRQFILSSKKLLLSDSGFYLCAWSVRGGQPQHFGDGTRLSIL.